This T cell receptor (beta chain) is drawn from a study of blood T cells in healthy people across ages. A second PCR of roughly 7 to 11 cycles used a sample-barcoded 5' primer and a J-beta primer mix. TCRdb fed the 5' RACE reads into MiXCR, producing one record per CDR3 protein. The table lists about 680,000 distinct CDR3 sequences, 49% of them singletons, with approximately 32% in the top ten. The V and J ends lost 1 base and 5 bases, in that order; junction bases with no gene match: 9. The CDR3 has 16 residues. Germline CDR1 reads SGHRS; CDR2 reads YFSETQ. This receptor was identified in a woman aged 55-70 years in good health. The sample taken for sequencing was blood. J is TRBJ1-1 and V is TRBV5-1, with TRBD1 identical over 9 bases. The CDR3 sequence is CASSLIQGARGTEAFF. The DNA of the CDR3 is TGCGCCAGCAGCTTGATACAGGGGGCGCGAGGTACTGAAGCTTTCTTT.